This T cell receptor beta chain is drawn from a study of blood T cell repertoires in COVID-19. Study details: Both acute and convalescent COVID-19 samples were obtained from the United States, Italy and Spain.

Seattle patients were enrolled during active infection and followed longitudinally. Produced via immunoSEQ multiplex PCR; TCRdb's table is partial and in-frame only. Among roughly 280,000 clones listed, 70% to 90% were seen once. The germline V gene encodes CDR1 SGHVS and CDR2 FQNEAQ. CDR3 length: 15 amino acids. Trimming removed 5 bases at V and 14 bases at J, with 27 bases between. The specimen sequenced was peripheral blood. This sequence joins TRBV7-8 and TRBJ1-2; D is perhaps TRBD1 (5 bases). The receptor was isolated from a woman aged 60 to 75 with COVID-19, enrolled during active disease. DNA for the CDR3: TGTGCCAGCAGCCATCGTGGGGCCCCGCAGGCAGGTGGGACCTTC. Protein product: CASSHRGAPQAGGTF. Complete variable domain (other parts from reference TRBV7-8 and TRBJ1-2): GAGVSQSPRYKVAKRGQDVALRCDPISGHVSLFWYQQALGQGPEFLTYFQNEAQLDKSGLPSDRFFAERPEGSVSTLKIQRTQQEDSAVYLCASSHRGAPQAGGTFGSGTRLTVV.